Listed below are T cell receptor beta chains from one sample, sequenced in a study of cytomegalovirus exposure and HLA in healthy donors. Some clones are missing from TCRdb's copy, which holds only in-frame ones; the method was immunoSEQ multiplex PCR. In all, the sample yields around 70,000 clones. The sequenced sample consisted of PBMCs. These receptors came from a boy aged 5-17 years in good health and CMV-seronegative. The CDR3 runs from the conserved cysteine through the conserved F or W. The order of the fields is D gene, J gene, CDR3 length, V gene, CDR3 protein, CDR3 DNA. D genes are given only for firm matches.

d_gene: NA
j_gene: TRBJ2-7
len: 16
v_gene: TRBV28
CDR3aa: CAALSGPETPNYEQYF
CDR3nt: TGTGCCGCCCTAAGCGGGCCCGAGACTCCAAACTACGAGCAGTACTTC

d_gene: TRBD2
j_gene: TRBJ2-2
len: 16
v_gene: TRBV19
CDR3aa: CATPSAGGENTGELFF
CDR3nt: TGTGCCACCCCATCAGCGGGGGGGGAGAACACCGGGGAGCTGTTTTTT

d_gene: TRBD2
j_gene: TRBJ2-3
len: 17
v_gene: TRBV18
CDR3aa: CASSPRASGFSTDKQYF
CDR3nt: TGTGCCAGCTCACCCAGGGCTAGCGGGTTTAGCACAGATAAGCAGTATTTT

d_gene: TRBD1
j_gene: TRBJ1-1
len: 15
v_gene: TRBV5-1
CDR3aa: CASSTGQGLNAEAFF
CDR3nt: TGCGCCAGCAGCACGGGACAGGGATTAAACGCTGAAGCTTTCTTT

d_gene: NA
j_gene: TRBJ2-5
len: 15
v_gene: TRBV9
CDR3aa: CASSVGTERGETQYF
CDR3nt: TGTGCCAGCAGCGTAGGGACAGAGAGGGGAGAGACCCAGTACTTC

d_gene: TRBD1
j_gene: TRBJ2-7
len: 14
v_gene: TRBV9
CDR3aa: CASSPGTGNHEQYF
CDR3nt: TGTGCCAGCAGCCCAGGGACAGGGAACCACGAGCAGTACTTC

d_gene: NA
j_gene: TRBJ1-1
len: 13
v_gene: TRBV30
CDR3aa: CAWSVRAGTEAFF
CDR3nt: TGTGCCTGGAGTGTACGAGCGGGCACTGAAGCTTTCTTT

d_gene: TRBD1
j_gene: TRBJ2-7
len: 15
v_gene: TRBV6-6
CDR3aa: CASSPDRGLGYEQYF
CDR3nt: TGTGCCAGCAGCCCCGACAGGGGGCTTGGGTACGAGCAGTACTTC

d_gene: TRBD2
j_gene: TRBJ2-5
len: 15
v_gene: TRBV27
CDR3aa: CASSYLGGGEETQYF
CDR3nt: TGTGCCAGCAGTTACCTCGGCGGGGGGGAGGAGACCCAGTACTTC

d_gene: NA
j_gene: TRBJ2-2
len: 14
v_gene: TRBV2
CDR3aa: CASSDPTVTGELFF
CDR3nt: TGTGCCAGCAGTGACCCGACAGTCACCGGGGAGCTGTTTTTT

d_gene: NA
j_gene: TRBJ1-5
len: 14
v_gene: TRBV6-1
CDR3aa: CASSEARANQPQHF
CDR3nt: TGTGCCAGCAGTGAAGCCAGGGCCAATCAGCCCCAGCATTTT

d_gene: NA
j_gene: TRBJ1-2
len: 11
v_gene: TRBV20-1
CDR3aa: CSASVGYGYTF
CDR3nt: TGCAGTGCTAGTGTCGGGTATGGCTACACCTTC

d_gene: TRBD1
j_gene: TRBJ1-5
len: 15
v_gene: TRBV6-1
CDR3aa: CASSGWDRLNQHQHF
CDR3nt: TGTGCCAGCAGTGGGTGGGACAGGCTCAATCAGCACCAGCATTTT

d_gene: TRBD1
j_gene: TRBJ1-2
len: 15
v_gene: TRBV4-3
CDR3aa: CASSHRTTGARGYTF
CDR3nt: TGCGCCAGCAGCCACAGAACTACAGGGGCTCGGGGCTACACCTTC

d_gene: NA
j_gene: TRBJ2-7
len: 16
v_gene: TRBV15
CDR3aa: CATSRASRVGPYEQYF
CDR3nt: TGTGCCACCAGCAGAGCGAGCAGGGTTGGTCCCTACGAGCAGTACTTC

d_gene: NA
j_gene: TRBJ1-1
len: 12
v_gene: TRBV25-1
CDR3aa: CASSAYGQEDFF
CDR3nt: TGTGCCAGCAGTGCTTACGGACAAGAAGATTTCTTT

d_gene: NA
j_gene: TRBJ1-4
len: 13
v_gene: TRBV19
CDR3aa: CASRDFQDEKLFF
CDR3nt: TGTGCCAGTAGGGACTTTCAGGACGAAAAACTGTTTTTT

d_gene: TRBD2
j_gene: TRBJ2-3
len: 13
v_gene: TRBV15
CDR3aa: CATSASLAGTQYF
CDR3nt: TGTGCCACCAGCGCGTCACTAGCGGGCACGCAGTATTTT

d_gene: NA
j_gene: TRBJ1-1
len: 16
v_gene: TRBV5-1
CDR3aa: CASSLGQGPGGTEAFF
CDR3nt: TGCGCCAGCAGCTTGGGGCAGGGGCCCGGAGGCACTGAAGCTTTCTTT

d_gene: TRBD2
j_gene: TRBJ2-1
len: 15
v_gene: TRBV9
CDR3aa: CASSARLALGNEQFF
CDR3nt: TGTGCCAGCAGCGCCAGACTAGCTTTGGGCAATGAGCAGTTCTTC

d_gene: NA
j_gene: TRBJ2-1
len: 16
v_gene: TRBV9
CDR3aa: CASSVLVSSSYNEQFF
CDR3nt: TGTGCCAGCAGCGTATTAGTGAGCTCCTCCTACAATGAGCAGTTCTTC

d_gene: NA
j_gene: TRBJ1-1
len: 15
v_gene: TRBV6-5
CDR3aa: CASNKGGQLNTEAFF
CDR3nt: TGTGCCAGCAACAAAGGGGGACAATTGAACACTGAAGCTTTCTTT

d_gene: TRBD1
j_gene: TRBJ2-1
len: 15
v_gene: TRBV5-1
CDR3aa: CASRITGGSYNEQFF
CDR3nt: TGCGCCAGCAGAATAACAGGGGGCAGCTACAATGAGCAGTTCTTC

d_gene: NA
j_gene: TRBJ2-2
len: 16
v_gene: TRBV6-6
CDR3aa: CASSYSRAGSTGELFF
CDR3nt: TGTGCCAGCAGTTACTCACGGGCGGGGAGTACCGGGGAGCTGTTTTTT